These 7 T cell receptor beta chains came from one sample sequenced in a study of shared clonotypes between healthy human individuals. Sequenced by immunoSEQ multiplex PCR; TCRdb stores in-frame clones only, minus some. The sample lists approximately 2.4 million clones, about 94% occurring once. The specimen was naive CD4+ T cells sorted from blood. Documented subset: CD45RA+ positively selected. The source is a young man in good health.

The V and J genes are TRBV5-1 and TRBJ2-5, with D maybe TRBD2 (6 bases). The germline V gene has CDR1 SGHRS and CDR2 YFSETQ. Trimming pared 3 bases from V and 3 bases from J, leaving 9 bases between. The CDR3 contains 13 residues. Here the CDR3 reads CASSSSGEETQYF. CDR3 DNA: TGCGCCAGCAGCTCTTCGGGGGAAGAGACCCAGTACTTC.

J is TRBJ2-3 and V is TRBV10-1, with D hard to call. The CDR3 is 13 residues long. V shed 4 bases and J shed 5 bases, with 10 bases lying between them. CDR1 WNHNN and CDR2 SYGVQD come from the germline V gene (reference sequence). The CDR3 sequence: CASSGQLKDTQYF. For the CDR3, the DNA is TGCGCCAGCAGTGGGCAGTTGAAAGATACGCAGTATTTT.

Turning to this clone: The identical CDR3 is also encoded by other nucleotide sequences in the sample. V and J are TRBV5-1 and TRBJ2-3; tentatively, D is TRBD1 or TRBD2 (5 bases each). The CDR3 is 15 residues long. CDR1 SGHRS and CDR2 YFSETQ come from the germline V gene. The V end was cut by 0 bases, the J end by 0 bases, with 8 bases between. CDR3: CASSLARGSTDTQYF. Here the CDR3 DNA reads TGCGCCAGCAGCTTGGCGAGGGGAAGCACAGATACGCAGTATTTT.

For this clone: The sample contains more than one DNA sequence encoding this CDR3. The chain is built from TRBV15 and TRBJ2-7; D call uncertain. The V gene lost 3 bases and the J gene lost 0 bases, with 6 bases spanning the gap. The germline V gene has CDR1 LNHNV and CDR2 YYDKDF (reference sequence). The CDR3 is made up of 13 amino acids. CDR3 coding DNA: TGTGCCACCAGCAGGGACCTCTCCTACGAGCAGTACTTC. It is translated as CATSRDLSYEQYF.

For this clone: Other nucleotide sequences in the sample specify the same CDR3. The V gene is TRBV6-1, the J gene TRBJ1-1; possible D gene TRBD1, 6 bases. The CDR3 sequence is 14 residues long. Germline CDR1 and CDR2: MNHNS and SASEGT. The V end lost 2 bases, the J end lost 4 bases, and 11 bases lay between the germline ends. In nucleotides, the CDR3 is TGTGCCAGCAGTGAACAAGGGGGTGGCACTGAAGCTTTCTTT. Translation gives CASSEQGGGTEAFF.

The chain joins TRBV19 to TRBJ1-5; 7 positions agree with TRBD1. This CDR3 has 15 residues. V shed 9 bases, J shed 4 bases, and the junction held 12 bases outside the gene matches. Germline CDR1 LNHDA, CDR2 SQIVND (reference sequence). CDR3 residues: CASRGGRAGNQPQHF. CDR3 DNA: TGTGCCAGCAGAGGGGGCAGGGCAGGGAATCAGCCCCAGCATTTT.

The chain couples TRBV5-1 to TRBJ1-4; tentatively, D is TRBD1 (5 bases). V was shortened by 2 bases and J by 7 bases, with 12 bases between the two germline ends. This CDR3 contains 14 residues. The germline V gene encodes CDR1 SGHRS and CDR2 YFSETQ. The CDR3 here is CASSFGGDGEKLFF. CDR3 in DNA: TGCGCCAGCAGCTTTGGAGGGGATGGTGAAAAACTGTTTTTT.